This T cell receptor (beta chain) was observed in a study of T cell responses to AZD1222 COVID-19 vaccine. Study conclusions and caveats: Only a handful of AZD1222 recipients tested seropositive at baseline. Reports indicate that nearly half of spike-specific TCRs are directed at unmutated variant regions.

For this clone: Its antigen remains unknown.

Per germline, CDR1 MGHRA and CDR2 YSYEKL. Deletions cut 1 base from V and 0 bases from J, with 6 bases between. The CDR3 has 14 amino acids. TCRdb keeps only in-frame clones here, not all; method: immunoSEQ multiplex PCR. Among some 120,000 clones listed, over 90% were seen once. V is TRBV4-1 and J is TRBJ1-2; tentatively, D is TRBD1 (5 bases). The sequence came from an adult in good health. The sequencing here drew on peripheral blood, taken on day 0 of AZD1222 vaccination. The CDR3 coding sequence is TGCGCCAGCAGCCAAGGGGGGGCTAACTATGGCTACACCTTC. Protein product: CASSQGGANYGYTF.